The following is a TCR beta chain sequence with its context. Its antigen remains undetermined. Qualities for individual bases were not recorded, and no much larger clone is one base off. A two-step multiplex PCR was used to amplify TCR-beta CDR3 regions from genomic DNA, and Illumina-compatible adaptors were added in the second step. TCR-beta immunosequencing was performed on an Illumina platform as a commercial immunoSEQ service. Per the authors' processing: Repertoires were described by productive clonality and by Top 10 Clones, which is the percentage of T-cell templates coming from the ten most frequent sequences. Values of productive clonality ranged from 0 to 1, with a monoclonal population indicated by a value of 1. Tumour-associated clones, identified using log10 scatter plots, were defined as sequences that made up at least 0.1% of tumour T-cell templates and were not found in the matched non-adjacent lung. Two-group comparisons used Student's t-tests, stages used ANOVA, and relationships used linear regression, analysed in GraphPad Prism7 and R. Entries here come from immuneACCESS through TCRdb and include only in-frame sequences with V and J called. Some clones fail to appear in such tables; in the studies checked, an unresolved V gene covers under half of the shortfall, and the cause of the remainder is unknown. That table is the source of V, J and clone size, and D and trimming were worked out from the DNA. The sample contains fewer than 20,000 clones, about three quarters of them found a single time. In total, the top ten clones hold about 9.5% of the sample.

This sample was included in a study of immune cell composition in non-small cell lung cancer (TCRdb year 2017). About the study as a whole: To assign histologic subtype, which was mostly lung adenocarcinoma or squamous cell carcinoma, H&E was combined with p63, CK5, Napsin A and TTF-1 immunohistochemistry. A handful of tumour specimens with TCR-beta data were of rare histological subtypes and were excluded from the subtype comparisons. Supplementary cohort #1, roughly nine lung adenocarcinoma cases, had paired tumour/lung TCR-beta sequencing and TIL populations generated to assess tumour reactivity. TCR-beta sequencing (Adaptive Biotechnologies) was performed on roughly 34 paired NSCLC tumour and non-adjacent lung specimens plus 26 tumour-only specimens. The research as a whole found: No significant correlation was found between tumour TCR-beta clonality and smoking pack-years. The reactivity cohort was only approximately nine cases, and tumour-reactive clones were not shown to share sequences with the dominant in vivo tumour-associated clones. Nearly half of NSCLC cases had tumour-associated clones >0.5%, with around 74% of squamous carcinomas showing such clones compared with about 35% of adenocarcinomas. Across 10 or so adenocarcinoma cases, the maximal tumour-associated clone frequency showed a strong correlation with TIL tumour reactivity, but overall clonality showed no such correlation.

CDR1 is given as GTSNPN and CDR2 as SVGIG, both from the germline V gene (reference sequence). The CDR3, from cysteine to phenylalanine, totals 13 residues. The sequence is cut down to CDR3 DNA, 39 bases in frame from base 1. Trimming costs V 5 bases and J 7 bases, and their ends lie 15 bases apart. Normal lung samples came from the same patient and were non-adjacent lung tissue collected as far from the tumour as possible, with a minimum distance of 3 cm. Genomic DNA was isolated with the QIAamp DNA kit from frozen aliquots of single-cell suspensions that had not been sorted. Tissues were received within 2 hours of resection and processed immediately into single-cell suspensions. Tissue was broken up mechanically, digested enzymatically with DNase I, collagenase I and hyaluronidase for 25 to 35 minutes at 37 degrees C, and then filtered and RBC-lysed. In addition, the sample was reused for a study of CD4 T cells in lung cancer. The second paper further reports: In the study, blood T cells from NSCLC patients were screened for responses to candidate mutation-encoded neoepitopes, and neoantigen-specific CD4+ T-cell clones and TCRs were isolated. Tumor and non-adjacent lung tissue were obtained from a handful of patients undergoing curative-intent resections for stage I-III non-small cell lung cancer. The patients who underwent resection had lung adenocarcinoma or squamous cell carcinoma, were aged 60 to 69 when blood was donated, and were mostly former smokers. Before blood donation, treatments including platinum chemotherapy had been received by the patients, and nivolumab or pembrolizumab had been received by some of the patients. Some responses derived from blood might reflect in vitro priming of naive T cells or cross-reactivity instead of memory responses to the cancer. Deep sequencing of TCRB was used to follow the frequency of neoantigen-specific clonotypes in tumor resections, non-adjacent lung and cultured T-cell products. The kit provider's software was used to analyze TCRB sequence data, and Fisher's exact test was applied to assess tumor enrichment of clonotype templates.

This receptor chain uses TRBV30 and TRBJ1-3, with no confident D gene call. The specimen sequenced was non-adjacent lung tissue. This TCR came from a human donor with non-small cell lung cancer. The CDR3 protein: CAWGEAIGNTIYF. The sequence in DNA is TGTGCCTGGGGGGAGGCAATTGGGAACACCATATATTTT.